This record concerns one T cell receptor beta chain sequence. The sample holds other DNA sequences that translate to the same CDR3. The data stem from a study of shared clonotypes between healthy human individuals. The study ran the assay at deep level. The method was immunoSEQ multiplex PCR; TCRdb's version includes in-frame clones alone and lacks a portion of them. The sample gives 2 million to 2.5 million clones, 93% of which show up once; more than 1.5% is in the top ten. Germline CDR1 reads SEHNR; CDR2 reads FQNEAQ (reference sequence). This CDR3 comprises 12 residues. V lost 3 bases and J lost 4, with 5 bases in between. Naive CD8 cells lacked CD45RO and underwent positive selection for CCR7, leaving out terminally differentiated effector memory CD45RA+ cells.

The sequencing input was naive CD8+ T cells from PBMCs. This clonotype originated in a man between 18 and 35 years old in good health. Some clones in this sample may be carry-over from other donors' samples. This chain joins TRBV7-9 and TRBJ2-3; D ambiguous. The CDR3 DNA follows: TGTGCCAGCAGCTTCCCCGCAGATACGCAGTATTTT. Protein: CASSFPADTQYF.